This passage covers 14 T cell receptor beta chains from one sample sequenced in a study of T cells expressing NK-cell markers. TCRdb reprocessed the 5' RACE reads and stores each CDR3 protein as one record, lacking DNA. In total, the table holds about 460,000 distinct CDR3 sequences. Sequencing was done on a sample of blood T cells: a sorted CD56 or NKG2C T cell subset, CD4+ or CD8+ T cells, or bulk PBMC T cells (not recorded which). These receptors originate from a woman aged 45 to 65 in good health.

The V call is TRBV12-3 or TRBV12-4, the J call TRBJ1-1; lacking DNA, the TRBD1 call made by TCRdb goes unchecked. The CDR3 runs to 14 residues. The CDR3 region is CASSLGHMNTEAFF.

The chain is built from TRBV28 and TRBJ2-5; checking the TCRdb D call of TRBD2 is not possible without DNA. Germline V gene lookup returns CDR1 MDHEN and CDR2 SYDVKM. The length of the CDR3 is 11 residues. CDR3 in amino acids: CASEGGGTQYF. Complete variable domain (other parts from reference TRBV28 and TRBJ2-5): DVKVTQSSRYLVKRTGEKVFLECVQDMDHENMFWYRQDPGLGLRLIYFSYDVKMKEKGDIPEGYSVSREKKERFSLILESASTNQTSMYLCASEGGGTQYFGPGTRLLVL.

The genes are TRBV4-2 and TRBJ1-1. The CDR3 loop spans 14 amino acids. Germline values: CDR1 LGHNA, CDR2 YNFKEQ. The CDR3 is CASSQEFGYTEAFF.

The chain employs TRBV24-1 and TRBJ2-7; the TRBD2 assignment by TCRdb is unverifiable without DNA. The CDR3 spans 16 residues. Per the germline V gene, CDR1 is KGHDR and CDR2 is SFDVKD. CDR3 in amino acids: CATSDVGTSGSYEQYF.

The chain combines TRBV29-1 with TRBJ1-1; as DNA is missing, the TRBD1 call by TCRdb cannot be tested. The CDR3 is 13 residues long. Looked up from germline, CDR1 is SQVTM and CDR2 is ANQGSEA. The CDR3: CSVEGGVWTEAFF.

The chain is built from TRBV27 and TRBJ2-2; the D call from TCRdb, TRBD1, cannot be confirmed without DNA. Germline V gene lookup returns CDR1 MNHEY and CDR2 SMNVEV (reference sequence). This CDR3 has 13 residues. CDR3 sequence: CASSTTGGWELFF.

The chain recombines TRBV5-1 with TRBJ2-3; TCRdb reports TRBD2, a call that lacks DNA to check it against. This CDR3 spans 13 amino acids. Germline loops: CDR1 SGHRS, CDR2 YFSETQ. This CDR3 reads CATGTRLRDTQYF.

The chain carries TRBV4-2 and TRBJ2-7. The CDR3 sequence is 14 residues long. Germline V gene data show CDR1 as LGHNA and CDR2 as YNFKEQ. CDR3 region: CASSQEVLSYEQYF.

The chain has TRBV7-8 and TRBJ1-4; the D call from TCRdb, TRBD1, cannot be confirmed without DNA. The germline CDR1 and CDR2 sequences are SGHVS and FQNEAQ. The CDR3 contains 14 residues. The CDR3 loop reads CASSYRDTLEKLFF. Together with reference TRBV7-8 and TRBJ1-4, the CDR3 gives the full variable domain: GAGVSQSPRYKVAKRGQDVALRCDPISGHVSLFWYQQALGQGPEFLTYFQNEAQLDKSGLPSDRFFAERPEGSVSTLKIQRTQQEDSAVYLCASSYRDTLEKLFFGSGTQLSVL.

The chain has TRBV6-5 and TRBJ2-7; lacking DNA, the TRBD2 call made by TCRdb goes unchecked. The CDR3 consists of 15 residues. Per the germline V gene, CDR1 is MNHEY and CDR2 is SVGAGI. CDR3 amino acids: CASTKAGVIPSEQYF.

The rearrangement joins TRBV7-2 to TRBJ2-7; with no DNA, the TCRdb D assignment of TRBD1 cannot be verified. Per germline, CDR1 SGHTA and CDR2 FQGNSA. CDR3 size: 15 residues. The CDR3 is CASSLGKGVRHEQYF.

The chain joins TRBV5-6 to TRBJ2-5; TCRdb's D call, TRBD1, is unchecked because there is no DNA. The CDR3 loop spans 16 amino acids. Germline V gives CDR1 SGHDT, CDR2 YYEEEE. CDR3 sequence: CASSSPGSWGGETQYF.

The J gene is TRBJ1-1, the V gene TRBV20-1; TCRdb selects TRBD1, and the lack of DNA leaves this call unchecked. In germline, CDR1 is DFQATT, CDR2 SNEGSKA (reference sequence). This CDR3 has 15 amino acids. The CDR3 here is CSARRSAGRSTEAFF.

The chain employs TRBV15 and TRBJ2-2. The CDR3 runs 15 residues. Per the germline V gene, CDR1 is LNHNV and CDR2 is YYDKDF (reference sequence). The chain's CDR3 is CATSREQLNTGELFF.